This TCR beta chain was sequenced for a study of beta chain features in type 1 diabetes. Study summary: The patients were much like the healthy donors in age, gender and cell yields. Regarding the study as a whole: Diminished insertions and augmented deletions at VDJ junctions characterized type 1 diabetes patients.

Germline V gene sequence: CDR1 LGHNA, CDR2 YNFKEQ. Trimming removed 1 base from V and 4 bases from J, with 13 bases in between. The length of the CDR3 is 15 residues. With respect to this clone: Its antigen remains unknown.

The authors reverse transcribed all of the isolated RNA, so sequencing captured expressed TCRB transcripts. Sequenced by immunoSEQ multiplex PCR; TCRdb stores in-frame clones only, minus some. The table lists roughly 610,000 clones, around a sixth of them singletons, with about 0.093% in the top ten. The sample comprised naive CD4+ T cells from blood. The sequence was collected from a man aged 18 to 29 in good health. J is TRBJ1-1 and V is TRBV4-2; possible D gene TRBD1, 5 bases. In DNA form, the CDR3 reads TGTGCCAGCAGCCAAGCCCGAGGCGGGGGCACTGAAGCTTTCTTT. Its translation: CASSQARGGGTEAFF.